One TCR beta chain is described in this entry. This sample stems from a study of early stage breast cancer tumors. Blood replicates held 0.5 ug DNA, tumor or normal breast approximately 1.5 ug, two each. Measured with immunoSEQ multiplex PCR; TCRdb has only the in-frame clones, and not every one. Of almost 55,000 clones listed, approximately 90% are singletons. The length of the CDR3 is 13 residues. V shed 1 base and J 8 bases; nucleotides not matched to a gene: 3. Germline V CDR1 and CDR2: SQVTM, ANQGSEA. This TCR came from a person between 65 and 79 years old with breast cancer. The rearrangement uses TRBV29-1 and TRBJ2-1, with 9 bases aligning to TRBD2. Sequencing used blood. The CDR3 is CSVEVGGGDEQFF. The CDR3 coding sequence is TGCAGCGTTGAAGTCGGCGGGGGGGATGAGCAGTTCTTC.